The 7 T cell receptor beta chains reported below all come from one sample, sequenced in a study of blood T cell repertoires in COVID-19 (dated by TCRdb to 2020 to 2022). Library prep was done by the immunoSEQ multiplex PCR assay. TCRdb re-hosts the immuneACCESS table, in-frame sequences only. Its copies lack some clones; in the studies checked, an unresolved V gene accounts for under half of them, and the cause for the rest is not known. The sample includes approximately 70,000 clones, with roughly 78% observed a single time. About 25% of the sample comes from the top ten. What was sequenced was peripheral blood. The receptors here all came from a man between 60 and 70 years old with active or convalescent COVID-19.

This chain uses TRBV6-5 with TRBJ1-2; 7 bases are shared with TRBD1. V shed 6 bases and J 8 bases; nucleotides not matched to a gene: 9. The CDR3 has 13 residues. Germline-derived CDR1 and CDR2 are MNHEY and SVGAGI. CDR3 loop: CASRSGQAGGYTF. The CDR3 DNA sequence: TGTGCCAGCAGAAGCGGACAGGCGGGAGGCTACACCTTC.

The sample holds one count of this clone. V is TRBV24-1 and J is TRBJ2-3, with TRBD1 as a possible D gene (5 bases). This CDR3 contains 13 residues. V was clipped by 7 bases and J by 4 bases, with 11 bases between them. CDR1 and CDR2 (germline): KGHDR, SFDVKD. In DNA form, the CDR3 reads TGTGCCACCAGACGGACAAACGCAGATACGCAGTATTTT. It specifies CATRRTNADTQYF.

The chain joins TRBV5-1 to TRBJ2-5; 8 bases match TRBD2. The CDR3 contains 15 residues. V lost 3 bases, J lost 5 bases, and 9 bases stayed unmatched. CDR1 and CDR2 from the germline V gene are SGHRS and YFSETQ. The DNA of the CDR3 is TGCGCCAGCAGCTCCTTAGGGACTAGAGGGGAGACCCAGTACTTC. As protein: CASSSLGTRGETQYF.

This clone was detected a few times. J is TRBJ1-1 and V is TRBV11-2; perhaps TRBD1 as D (6 bases). This CDR3 contains 16 residues. Trimming left V 4 bases short and J 4 bases short, with 19 bases between. Germline values: CDR1 SGHAT, CDR2 FQNNGV. CDR3: CASSSITGRFTTEAFF. The CDR3 DNA reads as TGTGCCAGCAGCTCGATTACAGGGAGATTTACCACTGAAGCTTTCTTT. Based on the CDR3 plus reference TRBV11-2 and TRBJ1-1, the full variable domain is EAGVAQSPRYKIIEKRQSVAFWCNPISGHATLYWYQQILGQGPKLLIQFQNNGVVDDSQLPKDRFSAERLKGVDSTLKIQPAKLEDSAVYLCASSSITGRFTTEAFFGQGTRLTVV.

This rearrangement joins TRBV2 to TRBJ1-4; 9 positions agree with TRBD1. Trimming at V came to 0 bases and at J to 7 bases, leaving 9 bases not matched to a gene. The CDR3 has 17 residues. Germline V gives CDR1 SNHLY, CDR2 FYNNEI. CDR3 in DNA: TGTGCCAGCAGTGAAGCGCAAGTTGGGACAGGGATTGAAAAACTGTTTTTT. It yields the protein CASSEAQVGTGIEKLFF.

The chain combines TRBV4-1 with TRBJ1-5, with TRBD1 identical over 11 bases. CDR1 is MGHRA and CDR2 is YSYEKL in the germline V gene. The CDR3 length is 21 residues. J lost 2 bases, V lost 0 bases, and 15 bases had no gene match. The CDR3: CASSQDLTGQGGRGGNQPQHF. In nucleotides, the CDR3 is TGCGCCAGCAGCCAAGATTTAACGGGACAGGGGGGACGGGGAGGCAATCAGCCCCAGCATTTT.

The chain uses TRBV4-1 and TRBJ1-6; D call uncertain. With 1 base removed from V and 2 bases from J, the gap between germline ends came to 6 bases. The CDR3 loop spans 15 amino acids. Germline lookup yields CDR1 MGHRA and CDR2 YSYEKL. This CDR3 is CASSQGETYNSPLHF. The CDR3 bases are TGCGCCAGCAGCCAAGGCGAAACCTATAATTCACCCCTCCACTTT.